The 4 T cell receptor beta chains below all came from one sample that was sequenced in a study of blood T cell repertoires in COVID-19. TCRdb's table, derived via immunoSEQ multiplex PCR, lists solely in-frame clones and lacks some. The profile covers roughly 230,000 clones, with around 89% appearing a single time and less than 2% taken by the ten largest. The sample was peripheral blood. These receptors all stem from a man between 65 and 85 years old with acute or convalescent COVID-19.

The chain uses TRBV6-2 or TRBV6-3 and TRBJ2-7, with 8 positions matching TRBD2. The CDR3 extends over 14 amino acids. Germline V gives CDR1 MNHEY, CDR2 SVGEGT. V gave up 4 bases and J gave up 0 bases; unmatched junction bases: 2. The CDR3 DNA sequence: TGTGCCAGCAGTTGGGGACTAGGCTCCTACGAGCAGTACTTC. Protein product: CASSWGLGSYEQYF.

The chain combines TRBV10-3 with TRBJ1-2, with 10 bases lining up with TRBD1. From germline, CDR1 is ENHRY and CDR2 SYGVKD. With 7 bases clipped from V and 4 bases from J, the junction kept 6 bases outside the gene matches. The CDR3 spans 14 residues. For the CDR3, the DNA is TGTGCCATCACCAGGGACAGGGGCCCCTATGGCTACACCTTC. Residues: CAITRDRGPYGYTF.

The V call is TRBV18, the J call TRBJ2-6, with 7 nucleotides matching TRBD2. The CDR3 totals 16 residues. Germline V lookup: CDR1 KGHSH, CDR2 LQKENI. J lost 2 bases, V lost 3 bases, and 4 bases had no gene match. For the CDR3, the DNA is TGTGCCAGCTCACCTGGCGGGGGAGCTGGGGCCAACGTCCTGACTTTC. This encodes CASSPGGGAGANVLTF.

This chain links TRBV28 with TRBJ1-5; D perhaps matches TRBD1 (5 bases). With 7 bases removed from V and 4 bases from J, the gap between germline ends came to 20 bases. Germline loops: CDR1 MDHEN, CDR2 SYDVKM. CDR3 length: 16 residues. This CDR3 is CASTPGSSGMNQPQHF. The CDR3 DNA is TGTGCCAGCACCCCCGGCTCTTCAGGGATGAATCAGCCCCAGCATTTT. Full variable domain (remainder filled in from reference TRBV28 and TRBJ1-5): DVKVTQSSRYLVKRTGEKVFLECVQDMDHENMFWYRQDPGLGLRLIYFSYDVKMKEKGDIPEGYSVSREKKERFSLILESASTNQTSMYLCASTPGSSGMNQPQHFGDGTRLSIL.